These 23 T cell receptor beta chains share one sample of origin, sequenced in a study of technical replicates of blood from a handful of donors. The protocol was immunoSEQ multiplex PCR, while the TCRdb copy is restricted to in-frame clones and leaves out a portion. The sample shows over 65,000 clones, approximately 95% of them seen only once. The source material was T cells isolated from PBMCs. The origin of the receptors is a human donor in good health.

This clone was recorded once. The CDR3 sequence: CASGGQGVPDTQYF. The DNA for the CDR3 is TGTGCCAGCGGGGGACAGGGTGTCCCAGATACGCAGTATTTT. The chain uses TRBV6-5 and TRBJ2-3, with 9 nucleotides matching TRBD1. Germline-derived CDR1 and CDR2 are MNHEY and SVGAGI. V was pared by 8 bases and J by 4 bases, with 7 bases of the junction left unmatched. The CDR3 runs 14 residues.

This sequence joins TRBV30 and TRBJ2-2, with a weak D call TRBD1 (6 bases). Germline assignment: CDR1 GTSNPN and CDR2 SVGIG (reference sequence). Trimming stripped 4 bases from V and 0 bases from J, with 15 bases between. This CDR3 is built from 16 residues. The CDR3, as DNA: TGTGCCTGGACAATTCGTGGGGGCACGAACACCGGGGAGCTGTTTTTT. Protein sequence: CAWTIRGGTNTGELFF. Variable domain in full (rest from reference TRBV30 and TRBJ2-2): SQTIHQWPATLVQPVGSPLSLECTVEGTSNPNLYWYRQAAGRGLQLLFYSVGIGQISSEVPQNLSASRPQDRQFILSSKKLLLSDSGFYLCAWTIRGGTNTGELFFGEGSRLTVL.

In its sample, this clone was seen once. The rearrangement links TRBV15 to TRBJ2-3; no reliable D call. V gave up 5 bases and J gave up 5 bases, with 23 bases separating them. The CDR3 is 17 amino acids. Germline assignment: CDR1 LNHNV and CDR2 YYDKDF (reference sequence). The CDR3 is CATSAFFVRGKLDTQYF. CDR3 DNA sequence: TGTGCCACCAGCGCCTTTTTTGTGAGAGGCAAGCTAGATACGCAGTATTTT.

The V call is TRBV7-2, the J call TRBJ2-5, with TRBD2 matching over 11 bases. Trimming took 3 bases from V and 5 from J; bases not matched to a gene: 2. The germline CDR1 and CDR2 sequences are SGHTA and FQGNSA. This CDR3 is built from 14 residues. In nucleotides, the CDR3 is TGTGCCAGCAGCTTTAGCGGGGGGGAGGAGACCCAGTACTTC. The encoded protein is CASSFSGGEETQYF.

The V and J genes are TRBV18 and TRBJ1-5; D is uncertain. The V end lost 3 bases, the J end lost 2 bases, and 8 bases lay between the germline ends. The germline CDR1 and CDR2 sequences are KGHSH and LQKENI. The CDR3 totals 14 residues. This CDR3 reads CASSPEMGNQPQHF. The CDR3 DNA sequence: TGTGCCAGCTCACCTGAGATGGGCAATCAGCCCCAGCATTTT.

This rearrangement joins TRBV25-1 to TRBJ1-3; D is perhaps TRBD1 (5 bases). The CDR3 length is 12 residues. Germline lookup yields CDR1 MGHDK and CDR2 SYGVNS. Trimming cost V 9 bases and J 2 bases, with 8 bases left between them. CDR3: CASETAGNTIYF. For the CDR3, the DNA is TGTGCCAGTGAGACAGCTGGAAACACCATATATTTT.

The count of this clone is one. The chain joins TRBV4-2 to TRBJ2-3; 9 bases are a match to TRBD1. V dropped 3 bases and J dropped 5; count of bases not matched to a gene: 18. The germline V gene has CDR1 LGHNA and CDR2 YNFKEQ. CDR3 length: 19 amino acids. The CDR3 loop is CASSQVEGETGGERDTQYF. As DNA, the CDR3 is TGTGCCAGCAGCCAGGTCGAAGGGGAGACAGGGGGTGAAAGAGATACGCAGTATTTT.

The genes are TRBV2 and TRBJ1-4; TRBD1 might be the D (6 bases). This CDR3 is 16 amino acids long. Germline lookup yields CDR1 SNHLY and CDR2 FYNNEI. V dropped 6 bases and J dropped 0 bases, with 14 bases sitting between them. CDR3 sequence reads: CASSDGQLATNEKLFF. DNA of the CDR3: TGTGCCAGCAGCGACGGACAGTTGGCAACTAATGAAAAACTGTTTTTT.

This chain joins TRBV25-1 and TRBJ2-5; D might be TRBD1 (5 bases). Germline V gene lookup returns CDR1 MGHDK and CDR2 SYGVNS. The CDR3 contains 13 residues. Trimming took off 4 bases at V and 5 bases at J, with 11 bases between the two ends. DNA for the CDR3: TGTGCCAGCAGTGTTGGGGCCAAGGAGACCCAGTACTTC. Translating gives CASSVGAKETQYF. Drawing the rest from reference TRBV25-1 and TRBJ2-5, the complete variable domain is EADIYQTPRYLVIGTGKKITLECSQTMGHDKMYWYQQDPGMELHLIHYSYGVNSTEKGDLSSESTVSRIRTEHFPLTLESARPSHTSQYLCASSVGAKETQYFGPGTRLLVL.

This rearrangement joins TRBV4-1 to TRBJ2-7; D may be TRBD2 (6 bases). V was shortened by 4 bases and J by 3 bases, with 13 bases between the two germline ends. The CDR3 loop spans 14 amino acids. Germline V lookup: CDR1 MGHRA, CDR2 YSYEKL. CDR3 DNA: TGCGCCAGCAGCCCCGGGGGATTCGGCTACGAGCAGTACTTC. It specifies CASSPGGFGYEQYF.

The V and J genes are TRBV25-1 and TRBJ2-7; 7 positions agree with TRBD1. V gave up 3 bases and J gave up 3 bases; unmatched junction bases: 5. The CDR3 runs to 14 residues. Germline CDR1 reads MGHDK; CDR2 reads SYGVNS. The CDR3 DNA reads TGTGCCAGCAGTGAGACAGGGACCATCTACGAGCAGTACTTC. It translates to CASSETGTIYEQYF.

The rearrangement links TRBV30 to TRBJ1-1; a possible D gene is TRBD1 (5 bases). The CDR3 totals 13 residues. CDR1 and CDR2 (germline): GTSNPN, SVGIG (reference sequence). V lost 2 bases to trimming and J lost 1 base, with 8 bases between them. CDR3 DNA sequence: TGTGCCTGGAGTCAAGGGGCGAACACTGAAGCTTTCTTT. The encoded protein is CAWSQGANTEAFF. The variable domain in full, with the rest retrieved from reference TRBV30 and TRBJ1-1, is SQTIHQWPATLVQPVGSPLSLECTVEGTSNPNLYWYRQAAGRGLQLLFYSVGIGQISSEVPQNLSASRPQDRQFILSSKKLLLSDSGFYLCAWSQGANTEAFFGQGTRLTVV.

This chain connects TRBV6-6 to TRBJ2-1; D call uncertain. The V and J ends lost 5 bases and 4 bases respectively, with 9 bases between them. The V gene's germline CDR1 is MNHNY and CDR2 SVGAGI (reference sequence). The CDR3 loop spans 13 amino acids. The CDR3 DNA reads TGTGCCAGCAGTCCGACTTCTTACAATGAGCAGTTCTTC. It encodes CASSPTSYNEQFF.

The V call is TRBV13, the J call TRBJ1-2; 9 bases are a match to TRBD1. This CDR3 region has 13 residues. Germline loops: CDR1 PRHDT, CDR2 FYEKMQ (reference sequence). V shed 3 bases and J 8 bases; nucleotides not matched to a gene: 4. CDR3 sequence reads: CASSLGTGFGYTF. The DNA for the CDR3 is TGTGCCAGCAGCTTGGGGACAGGGTTCGGCTACACCTTC.

The chain recombines TRBV7-2 with TRBJ2-7; the D is unclear. The CDR3 loop spans 15 amino acids. The germline V and J ends were trimmed by 1 base and 7 bases, with 17 bases remaining between them. Per the germline V gene, CDR1 is SGHTA and CDR2 is FQGNSA. CDR3 amino acids: CASSLDRYAPREQYF. CDR3 in DNA: TGTGCCAGCAGCTTAGACAGATACGCTCCCCGGGAGCAGTACTTC.

CDR3 sequence (DNA): TGTGCCAGCAGTGCCGAACCGGGACAGGGGAAATACGAGCAGTACTTC. It yields the protein CASSAEPGQGKYEQYF. J is TRBJ2-7 and V is TRBV6-1; 10 positions match TRBD1. CDR1 and CDR2 from the germline V gene are MNHNS and SASEGT. Germline trimming cut 4 bases from V and 4 bases from J; bases unmatched to any gene: 10. This CDR3 is 16 amino acids long.

This clone was found once. This chain uses TRBV4-1 with TRBJ2-2, with TRBD2 matching 9 bases. This CDR3 spans 19 amino acids. The germline V gene has CDR1 MGHRA and CDR2 YSYEKL. V shed 1 base and J 1 base; nucleotides not matched to a gene: 10. The CDR3 loop reads CASSQAPGTSYGNTGELFF. DNA of the CDR3: TGCGCCAGCAGCCAAGCCCCTGGGACTAGCTACGGGAACACCGGGGAGCTGTTTTTT.

The rearrangement uses TRBV2 and TRBJ1-5; 7 bases fit TRBD1. V was clipped by 7 bases and J by 0 bases; unmatched bases: 3. CDR3 length: 14 residues. The germline gives CDR1 SNHLY, CDR2 FYNNEI. CDR3 region: CASNTGDSNQPQHF. The CDR3 coding sequence is TGTGCCAGCAATACAGGGGATAGCAATCAGCCCCAGCATTTT. The complete variable domain, with remaining parts taken from reference TRBV2 and TRBJ1-5, reads EPEVTQTPSHQVTQMGQEVILRCVPISNHLYFYWYRQILGQKVEFLVSFYNNEISEKSEIFDDQFSVERPDGSNFTLKIRSTKLEDSAMYFCASNTGDSNQPQHFGDGTRLSIL.

CDR3: CASSSLNRGGDEKLFF. In DNA, the CDR3 is TGTGCCAGCAGTTCCCTCAACAGGGGTGGGGATGAAAAACTGTTTTTT. The V call is TRBV27, the J call TRBJ1-4; 7 bases agree with TRBD1. Trimming at V came to 4 bases and at J to 6 bases, leaving 11 bases not matched to a gene. CDR1 and CDR2 from the germline V gene are MNHEY and SMNVEV (reference sequence). The CDR3 covers 16 residues.

This clone was counted a single time. The rearrangement uses TRBV10-2 and TRBJ1-1; a possible D gene is TRBD1 (5 bases). The CDR3 is 11 residues long. Germline V lookup: CDR1 WSHSY, CDR2 SAAADI. V was pared by 3 bases and J by 8 bases, with 7 bases between. CDR3 protein: CASSEDSEAFF. The CDR3 nucleotides are TGCGCCAGCAGTGAAGACAGCGAAGCTTTCTTT.

V usage is TRBV10-2 and J usage is TRBJ2-7, with D tentatively TRBD2 (6 bases). Trimming removed 11 bases from V and 6 bases from J, with 23 bases in between. Germline V CDR1 and CDR2: WSHSY, SAAADI. CDR3 length: 14 amino acids. This chain's CDR3 is CAGASGVLTGEQYF. The CDR3 bases are TGCGCCGGCGCCTCGGGGGTCTTAACGGGCGAGCAGTACTTC.

The chain is built from TRBV10-1 and TRBJ2-3, with D tentatively TRBD2 (6 bases). Deletions cut 4 bases from V and 7 bases from J, with 15 bases between. From germline, CDR1 is WNHNN and CDR2 SYGVQD (reference sequence). The length of the CDR3 is 14 residues. CDR3 in amino acids: CASSANPGLYTQYF. As DNA, the CDR3 is TGCGCCAGCAGTGCGAACCCGGGACTGTATACGCAGTATTTT.

The CDR3 sequence: CAWSRLAGYEQFF. In nucleotides, the CDR3 is TGTGCCTGGAGTAGACTAGCGGGCTATGAGCAGTTCTTC. The chain joins TRBV30 to TRBJ2-1, with 10 bases fitting TRBD2. CDR1 is GTSNPN, CDR2 SVGIG, per germline (reference sequence). J gave up 8 bases and V 2 bases, and 3 bases lay outside the gene matches. CDR3 length equals 13 residues.